The 10 T cell receptor beta chains reported below all come from one sample, sequenced in a study of blood T cell repertoires in COVID-19. The method was immunoSEQ multiplex PCR; TCRdb's version includes in-frame clones alone and lacks a portion of them. The sample lists about 100,000 clones, roughly 84% occurring once. The sample taken for sequencing was peripheral blood. The receptors were sampled from a human donor in a cohort sampled during active COVID-19.

The V gene is TRBV28, the J gene TRBJ1-2; 9 nucleotides match TRBD1. The trim removed 7 bases at V and 3 bases at J, leaving 6 bases unmatched. Germline V gene data show CDR1 as MDHEN and CDR2 as SYDVKM. The CDR3 is made up of 14 amino acids. The DNA for the CDR3 is TGTGCCAGCAACGGGGACAGGGAATACTATGGCTACACCTTC. As protein: CASNGDREYYGYTF.

The chain carries TRBV7-2 and TRBJ2-5; tentatively, D is TRBD2 (5 bases). The CDR3 is 15 amino acids. Germline V gene sequence: CDR1 SGHTA, CDR2 FQGNSA. V lost 1 base, J lost 1 base, and 10 bases lay in between. CDR3: CASSLGASLQETQYF. DNA for the CDR3: TGTGCCAGCAGCTTAGGGGCTAGCCTCCAAGAGACCCAGTACTTC.

The count of this clone is one. The chain couples TRBV9 to TRBJ1-4, with D perhaps matching TRBD1 (6 bases). Germline V lookup: CDR1 SGDLS, CDR2 YYNGEE. V lost 2 bases and J lost 8, with 16 bases in between. This CDR3 has 15 amino acids. CDR3 nucleotide sequence: TGTGCCAGCAGCGTCTACAGGGACGGAAGAGAAAAACTGTTTTTT. Its translation is CASSVYRDGREKLFF.

The chain is built from TRBV7-3 and TRBJ2-5; 8 bases fit TRBD1. The trim removed 0 bases at V and 4 bases at J, leaving 4 bases unmatched. This CDR3 is 15 amino acids long. Germline CDR1 is SGHTA and CDR2 is FQGTGA. CDR3 loop: CASSLTGQDGETQYF. CDR3 DNA sequence: TGTGCCAGCAGCTTAACGGGACAGGATGGAGAGACCCAGTACTTC.

V and J are TRBV15 and TRBJ2-4; D ambiguous. The germline V gene has CDR1 LNHNV and CDR2 YYDKDF (reference sequence). The CDR3 is 13 amino acids. V shed 5 bases and J shed 7 bases, with 12 bases lying between them. In nucleotides, the CDR3 is TGTGCCACCAGCCTCACAGAGAACAACATTCAGTACTTC. It specifies CATSLTENNIQYF. The whole variable domain, remainder taken from reference TRBV15 and TRBJ2-4, is DAMVIQNPRYQVTQFGKPVTLSCSQTLNHNVMYWYQQKSSQAPKLLFHYYDKDFNNEADTPDNFQSRRPNTSFCFLDIRSPGLGDTAMYLCATSLTENNIQYFGAGTRLSVL.

The CDR3 sequence: CATSGGGESTDTQYF. CDR3 nucleotides: TGTGCCACCAGTGGGGGCGGTGAGTCCACAGATACGCAGTATTTT. V and J are TRBV24-1 and TRBJ2-3; tentatively, D is TRBD1 (5 bases). Germline V gene sequence: CDR1 KGHDR, CDR2 SFDVKD. V lost 5 bases to trimming and J lost 2 bases, with 13 bases between them. This CDR3 has 15 residues.

This chain joins TRBV5-1 and TRBJ1-5; D is unresolved. V dropped 4 bases and J dropped 4 bases, with 9 bases sitting between them. In germline, CDR1 is SGHRS, CDR2 YFSETQ. CDR3 length: 13 residues. CDR3: CASSVDTNQPQHF. Written as DNA, the CDR3 is TGCGCCAGCAGCGTTGACACAAATCAGCCCCAGCATTTT. The variable domain in full, completed from reference TRBV5-1 and TRBJ1-5, reads KAGVTQTPRYLIKTRGQQVTLSCSPISGHRSVSWYQQTPGQGLQFLFEYFSETQRNKGNFPGRFSGRQFSNSRSEMNVSTLELGDSALYLCASSVDTNQPQHFGDGTRLSIL.

The J gene is TRBJ2-1, the V gene TRBV10-3, with 8 bases identical to TRBD2. With V trimmed by 6 bases and J by 6 bases, 25 bases remained unmatched. Germline loops: CDR1 ENHRY, CDR2 SYGVKD. CDR3 size: 20 residues. The CDR3 here is CAIRGVTGTSNFRQVNEQFF. The CDR3 nucleotides are TGTGCCATCAGGGGCGTGACCGGGACTAGTAACTTTCGGCAGGTCAATGAGCAGTTCTTC.

This clone was seen only once. This chain uses TRBV5-1 with TRBJ2-7; 8 nucleotides line up with TRBD1. The germline V gene encodes CDR1 SGHRS and CDR2 YFSETQ. V trimming: 4 bases; J trimming: 3 bases; junction bases outside the gene matches: 6. The length of the CDR3 is 14 residues. The CDR3 DNA reads TGCGCCAGCAGCACCGGACAGGGAATCTACGAGCAGTACTTC. Translated, it gives CASSTGQGIYEQYF.

This clone is a singleton in its sample. The chain carries TRBV24-1 and TRBJ2-3; D remains unclear. Germline values: CDR1 KGHDR, CDR2 SFDVKD. The CDR3 length is 16 residues. The V end lost 1 base, the J end lost 0 bases, and 10 bases lay between the germline ends. The CDR3 loop reads CATSDFTTSSTDTQYF. CDR3 DNA sequence: TGTGCCACCAGTGATTTTACGACTTCTAGCACAGATACGCAGTATTTT.